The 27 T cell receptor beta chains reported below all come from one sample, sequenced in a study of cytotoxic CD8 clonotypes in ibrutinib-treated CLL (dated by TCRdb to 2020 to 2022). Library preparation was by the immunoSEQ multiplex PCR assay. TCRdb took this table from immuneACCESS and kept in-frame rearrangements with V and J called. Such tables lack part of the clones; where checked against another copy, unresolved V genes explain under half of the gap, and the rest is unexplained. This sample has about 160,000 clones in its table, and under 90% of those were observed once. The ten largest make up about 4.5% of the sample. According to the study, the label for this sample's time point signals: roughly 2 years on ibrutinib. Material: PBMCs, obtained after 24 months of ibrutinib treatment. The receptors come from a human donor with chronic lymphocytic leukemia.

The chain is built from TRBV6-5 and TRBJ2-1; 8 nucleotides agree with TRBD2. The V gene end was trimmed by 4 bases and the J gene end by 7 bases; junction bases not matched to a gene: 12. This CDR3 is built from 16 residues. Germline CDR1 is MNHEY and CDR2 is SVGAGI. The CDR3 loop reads CASSFLALASGNEQFF. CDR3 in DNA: TGTGCCAGCAGTTTTTTGGCCTTGGCTAGCGGGAATGAGCAGTTCTTC.

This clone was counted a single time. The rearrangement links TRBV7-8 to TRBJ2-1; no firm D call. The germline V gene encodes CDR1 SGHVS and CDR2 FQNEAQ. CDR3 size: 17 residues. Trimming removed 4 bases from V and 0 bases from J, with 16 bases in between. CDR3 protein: CASSSVNRIISYNEQFF. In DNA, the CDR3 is TGTGCCAGCAGCTCTGTAAACCGGATAATCTCCTACAATGAGCAGTTCTTC.

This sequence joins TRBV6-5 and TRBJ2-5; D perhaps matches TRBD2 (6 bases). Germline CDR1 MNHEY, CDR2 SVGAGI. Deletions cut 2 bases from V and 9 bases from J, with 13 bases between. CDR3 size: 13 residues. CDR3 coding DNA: TGTGCCAGCAGTTACGATGGGGGGACGGCCCAGTACTTC. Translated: CASSYDGGTAQYF.

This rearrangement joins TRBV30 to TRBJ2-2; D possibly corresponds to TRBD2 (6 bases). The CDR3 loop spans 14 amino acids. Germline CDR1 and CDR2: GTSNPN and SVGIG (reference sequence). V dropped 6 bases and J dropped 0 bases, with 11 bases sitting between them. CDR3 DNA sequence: TGTGCCTGCGGCGGGGAGACGAACACCGGGGAGCTGTTTTTT. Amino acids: CACGGETNTGELFF. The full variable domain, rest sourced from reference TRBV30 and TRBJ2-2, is SQTIHQWPATLVQPVGSPLSLECTVEGTSNPNLYWYRQAAGRGLQLLFYSVGIGQISSEVPQNLSASRPQDRQFILSSKKLLLSDSGFYLCACGGETNTGELFFGEGSRLTVL.

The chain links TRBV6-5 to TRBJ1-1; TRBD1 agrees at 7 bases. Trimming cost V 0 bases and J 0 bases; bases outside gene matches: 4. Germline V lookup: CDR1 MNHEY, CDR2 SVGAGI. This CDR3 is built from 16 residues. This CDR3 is CASSYSGGQMNTEAFF. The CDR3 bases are TGTGCCAGCAGTTACTCAGGGGGACAGATGAACACTGAAGCTTTCTTT.

The CDR3, as DNA: TGTGCCAGCAGCGTAGGGAACAGCTACAATGAGCAGTTCTTC. Encoded protein: CASSVGNSYNEQFF. The rearrangement uses TRBV9 and TRBJ2-1, with D uncertain. CDR3 length: 14 residues. Germline-derived CDR1 and CDR2 are SGDLS and YYNGEE. V lost 0 bases, J lost 3 bases, and 7 bases lay in between.

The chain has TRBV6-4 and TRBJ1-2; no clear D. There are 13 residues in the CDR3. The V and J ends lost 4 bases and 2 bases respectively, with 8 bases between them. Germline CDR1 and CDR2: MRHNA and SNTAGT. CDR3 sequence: CASSVGLNYGYTF. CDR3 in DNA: TGTGCCAGCAGTGTCGGGTTAAACTATGGCTACACCTTC.

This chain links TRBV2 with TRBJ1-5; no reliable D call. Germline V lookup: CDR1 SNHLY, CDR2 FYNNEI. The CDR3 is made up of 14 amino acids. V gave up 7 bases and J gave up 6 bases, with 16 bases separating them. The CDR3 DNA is TGTGCCAGCAAGGAGGTGGGGTTCGTTCAGCCCCAGCATTTT. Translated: CASKEVGFVQPQHF.

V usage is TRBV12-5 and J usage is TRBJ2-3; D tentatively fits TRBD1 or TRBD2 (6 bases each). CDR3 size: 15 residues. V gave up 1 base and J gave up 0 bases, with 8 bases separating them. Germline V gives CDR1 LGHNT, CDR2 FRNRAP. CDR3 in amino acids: CASGLGGASTDTQYF. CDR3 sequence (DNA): TGTGCTAGTGGTTTGGGGGGGGCTAGCACAGATACGCAGTATTTT.

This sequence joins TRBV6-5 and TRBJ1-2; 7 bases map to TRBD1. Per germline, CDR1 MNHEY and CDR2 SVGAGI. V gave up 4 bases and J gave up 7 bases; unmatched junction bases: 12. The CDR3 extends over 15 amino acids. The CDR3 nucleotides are TGTGCCAGCAGTTCGGCCCGACTCCCAGGGGGTGGCTACACCTTC. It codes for CASSSARLPGGGYTF.

As DNA, the CDR3 is TGTGCCAGCAGCTTAGTGAGGCCACTCTCCTACAATGAGCAGTTCTTC. Residues: CASSLVRPLSYNEQFF. This sequence joins TRBV7-2 and TRBJ2-1; D gene unclear. Between the trimmed V and J ends, which lost 1 base and 0 bases, there was a span of 10 bases. CDR1 and CDR2 from the germline V gene are SGHTA and FQGNSA. The CDR3 sequence is 16 residues long.

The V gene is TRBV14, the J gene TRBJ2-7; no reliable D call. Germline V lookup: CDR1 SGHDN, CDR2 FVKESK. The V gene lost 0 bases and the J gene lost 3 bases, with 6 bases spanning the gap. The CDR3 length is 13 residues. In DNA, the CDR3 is TGTGCCAGCAGCCAAGATTTGGTCTACGAGCAGTACTTC. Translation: CASSQDLVYEQYF.

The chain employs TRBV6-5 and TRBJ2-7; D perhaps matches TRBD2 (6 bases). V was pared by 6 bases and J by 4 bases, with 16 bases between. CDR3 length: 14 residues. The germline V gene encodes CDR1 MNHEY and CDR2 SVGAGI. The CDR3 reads CASRYTAGRYEQYF. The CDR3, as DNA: TGTGCCAGCAGGTACACCGCTGGGAGGTACGAGCAGTACTTC.

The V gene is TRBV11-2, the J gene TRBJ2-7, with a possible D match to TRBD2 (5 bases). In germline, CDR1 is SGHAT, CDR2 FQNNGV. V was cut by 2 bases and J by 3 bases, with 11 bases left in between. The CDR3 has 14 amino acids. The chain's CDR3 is CASSLISGLYEQYF. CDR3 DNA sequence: TGTGCCAGCAGCTTAATCTCCGGACTCTACGAGCAGTACTTC.

The DNA for the CDR3 is TGTGCCAGCAGTGAATCTGGCTATGGCTACACCTTC. It codes for CASSESGYGYTF. The chain links TRBV6-1 to TRBJ1-2, with D uncertain. Deletions cut 2 bases from V and 4 bases from J, with 5 bases between. The CDR3 contains 12 residues. In germline, CDR1 is MNHNS, CDR2 SASEGT.

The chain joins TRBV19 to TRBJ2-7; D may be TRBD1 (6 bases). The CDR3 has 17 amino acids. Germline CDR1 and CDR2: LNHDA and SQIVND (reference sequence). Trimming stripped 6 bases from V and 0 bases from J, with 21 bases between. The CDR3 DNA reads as TGTGCCAGTAGCCCTTTGGGAAGACAGGTGACCTCCTACGAGCAGTACTTC. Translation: CASSPLGRQVTSYEQYF.

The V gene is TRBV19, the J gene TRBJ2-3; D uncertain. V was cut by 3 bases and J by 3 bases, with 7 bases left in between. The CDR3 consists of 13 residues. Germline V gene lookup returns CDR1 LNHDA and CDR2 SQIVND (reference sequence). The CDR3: CASSMMQTDTQYF. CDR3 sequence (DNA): TGTGCCAGTAGTATGATGCAGACAGATACGCAGTATTTT.

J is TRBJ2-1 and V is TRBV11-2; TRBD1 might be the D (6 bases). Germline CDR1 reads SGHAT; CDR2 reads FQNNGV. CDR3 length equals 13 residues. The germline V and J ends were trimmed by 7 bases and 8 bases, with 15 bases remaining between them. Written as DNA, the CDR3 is TGTGCCAGCACCGTGTCCAGGGGCGATGAGCAGTTCTTC. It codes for CASTVSRGDEQFF.

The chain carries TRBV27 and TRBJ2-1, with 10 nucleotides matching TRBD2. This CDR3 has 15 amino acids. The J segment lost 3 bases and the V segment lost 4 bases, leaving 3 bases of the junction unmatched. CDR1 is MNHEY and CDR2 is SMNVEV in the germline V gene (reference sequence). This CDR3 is CASSYSSGGYNEQFF. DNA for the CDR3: TGTGCCAGCAGTTACTCTAGCGGGGGCTACAATGAGCAGTTCTTC.

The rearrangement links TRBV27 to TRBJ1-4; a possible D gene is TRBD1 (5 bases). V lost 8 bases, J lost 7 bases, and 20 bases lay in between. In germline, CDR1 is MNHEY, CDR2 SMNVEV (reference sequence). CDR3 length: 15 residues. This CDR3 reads CASSTLDNRGEKLFF. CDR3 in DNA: TGTGCCAGCTCGACCCTGGACAACCGGGGTGAAAAACTGTTTTTT.

CDR3 loop: CAAIVGPESTEAFF. The CDR3, as DNA: TGTGCCGCTATTGTAGGACCCGAGAGTACTGAAGCTTTCTTT. This chain joins TRBV6-1 and TRBJ1-1; no firm D call. Germline lookup yields CDR1 MNHNS and CDR2 SASEGT. The CDR3 loop spans 14 amino acids. V was trimmed by 11 bases and J by 5 bases, leaving 21 bases between them.

The CDR3 loop reads CASIGQGRTYEQYF. In DNA form, the CDR3 reads TGTGCCAGCATCGGACAGGGTAGGACCTACGAGCAGTACTTC. V usage is TRBV6-1 and J usage is TRBJ2-7, with 8 bases matching TRBD1. The ends lost 7 bases at V and 2 bases at J; junction bases unmatched: 7. Germline V gene data show CDR1 as MNHNS and CDR2 as SASEGT. The CDR3 runs 14 residues.

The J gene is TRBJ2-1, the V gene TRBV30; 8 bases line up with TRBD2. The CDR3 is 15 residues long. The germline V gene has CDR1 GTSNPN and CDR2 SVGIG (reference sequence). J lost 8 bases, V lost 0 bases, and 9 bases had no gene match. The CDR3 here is CAWSVAGVRVDEQFF. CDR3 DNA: TGTGCCTGGAGTGTAGCGGGAGTAAGGGTTGATGAGCAGTTCTTC.

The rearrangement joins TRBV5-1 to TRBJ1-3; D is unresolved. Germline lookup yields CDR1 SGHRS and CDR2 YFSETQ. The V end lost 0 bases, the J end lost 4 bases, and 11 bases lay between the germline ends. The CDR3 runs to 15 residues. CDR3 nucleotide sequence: TGCGCCAGCAGCTTGGCCGCAGGCACCGGAAACACCATATATTTT. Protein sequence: CASSLAAGTGNTIYF.

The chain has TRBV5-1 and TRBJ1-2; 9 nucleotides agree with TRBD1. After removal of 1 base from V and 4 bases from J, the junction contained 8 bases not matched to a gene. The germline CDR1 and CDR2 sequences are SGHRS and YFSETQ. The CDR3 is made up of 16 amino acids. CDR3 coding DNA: TGCGCCAGCAGCTTGCGTGGGACAGGGAGTTCCTATGGCTACACCTTC. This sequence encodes CASSLRGTGSSYGYTF. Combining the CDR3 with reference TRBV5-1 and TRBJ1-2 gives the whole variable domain KAGVTQTPRYLIKTRGQQVTLSCSPISGHRSVSWYQQTPGQGLQFLFEYFSETQRNKGNFPGRFSGRQFSNSRSEMNVSTLELGDSALYLCASSLRGTGSSYGYTFGSGTRLTVV.

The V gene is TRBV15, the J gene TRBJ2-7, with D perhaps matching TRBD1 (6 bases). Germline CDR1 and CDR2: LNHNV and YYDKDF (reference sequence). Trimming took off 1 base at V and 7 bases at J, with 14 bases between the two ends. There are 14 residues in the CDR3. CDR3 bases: TGTGCCACCAGCAGAGGGGGGCAAAGCCGAGAGCAGTACTTC. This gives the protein CATSRGGQSREQYF.

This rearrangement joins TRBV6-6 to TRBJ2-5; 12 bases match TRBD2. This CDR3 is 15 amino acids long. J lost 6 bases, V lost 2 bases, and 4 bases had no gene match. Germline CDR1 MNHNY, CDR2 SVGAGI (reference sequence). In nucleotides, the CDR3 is TGTGCCAGCAGTTACACTAGCGGGGGGCCCCAGACCCAGTACTTC. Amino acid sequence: CASSYTSGGPQTQYF.